These 20 T cell receptor beta chains were all obtained from the same sample, sequenced in a study of vaccination effects on CD4 cells after COVID-19 (dated 2022 in TCRdb). Library creation used the immunoSEQ multiplex PCR assay. TCRdb holds this immuneACCESS table with in-frame rearrangements only. Some clones are missing; in checked studies, unresolved V genes explain under half, and the rest has no known cause. This sample is represented by 20,000 to 30,000 clones; approximately 80% of them were singletons. Over 15% of the sample belongs to the ten largest clones. For these receptors, no antigen is known. To identify antigen-specific CD4+ T cell clonotypes by their expansion, the ViraFEST assay first stimulated PBMC with viral peptide pools and then applied TCR sequencing. After about 9 days of culture, CD4+ T cells were isolated with the EasySep CD4+ T cell isolation kit. Convalescent patients had PCR-confirmed SARS-CoV-2 infection between March and December 2020, before Alpha, Beta and Delta variants emerged in the United States.

The material sequenced was CD4+ T cells from PBMCs cultured with HCoV-NL63 spike peptides, taken before COVID-19 vaccination. Explained via the paper, the cell subset or site label denotes: HCoV-NL63 spike overlapping peptide pool stimulation. The receptors derive from a human donor who had a prior SARS-CoV-2 infection.

The J gene is TRBJ2-3, the V gene TRBV7-2; a weak D match, TRBD1 (5 bases). CDR1 and CDR2 from the germline V gene are SGHTA and FQGNSA. This CDR3 comprises 16 residues. V lost 1 base and J lost 1, with 12 bases in between. CDR3 sequence: CASSLVLSRGTDTQYF. As DNA, the CDR3 is TGTGCCAGCAGCTTAGTACTTTCCAGGGGCACAGATACGCAGTATTTT.

The J gene is TRBJ2-2, the V gene TRBV4-2; D possibly corresponds to TRBD2 (5 bases). The germline V and J ends were trimmed by 2 bases and 0 bases, with 7 bases remaining between them. Germline lookup yields CDR1 LGHNA and CDR2 YNFKEQ. The CDR3 covers 15 residues. The CDR3, as DNA: TGTGCCAGCAGCCAAAAGACTACGAACACCGGGGAGCTGTTTTTT. This codes for CASSQKTTNTGELFF.

The chain has TRBV3-1 (or the pseudogene TRBV3-2) and TRBJ2-5, with a weak D call TRBD1 (6 bases). Between the trimmed V and J ends, which lost 5 bases and 5 bases, there was a span of 24 bases. This CDR3 region has 17 residues. Germline CDR1 and CDR2: LGHDT and YNNKEL (reference sequence). CDR3 in DNA: TGTGCCAGCAGCTCTAGGCCAGGGGAACCCCTTTGGGAGACCCAGTACTTC. It codes for CASSSRPGEPLWETQYF.

V and J are TRBV19 and TRBJ2-7; D might be TRBD1 (6 bases). The CDR3 loop spans 11 amino acids. Trimming took 8 bases from V and 4 from J, leaving 9 bases between them. The germline gives CDR1 LNHDA, CDR2 SQIVND (reference sequence). The CDR3 coding sequence is TGTGCCAGTGCCACAGGGTACGAGCAGTACTTC. Amino acid sequence: CASATGYEQYF.

This chain links TRBV11-2 with TRBJ1-3; D not resolved. Germline CDR1 is SGHAT and CDR2 is FQNNGV. The CDR3 sequence is 13 residues long. V lost 3 bases and J lost 0, with 3 bases in between. CDR3 DNA sequence: TGTGCCAGCAGCTTGTTCTCTGGAAACACCATATATTTT. Its translation is CASSLFSGNTIYF.

The chain is built from TRBV5-4 and TRBJ1-2; D ambiguous. CDR1 is SGHNT and CDR2 is YYREEE in the germline V gene (reference sequence). Trimming pared 10 bases from V and 1 base from J, leaving 17 bases between. This CDR3 has 14 amino acids. The CDR3 loop is CAVPDGDNNYGYTF. In DNA form, the CDR3 reads TGTGCCGTCCCGGACGGAGATAATAACTATGGCTACACCTTC.

The chain links TRBV18 to TRBJ1-5; TRBD1 matches 7 bases. The germline V gene has CDR1 KGHSH and CDR2 LQKENI. The CDR3 runs 15 residues. Trimming removed 5 bases from V and 2 bases from J; junction bases left unmatched: 6. The CDR3 loop reads CASSRGGFGNQPQHF. The CDR3 bases are TGTGCCAGCTCAAGAGGGGGCTTCGGCAATCAGCCCCAGCATTTT. Full variable domain (remainder filled in from reference TRBV18 and TRBJ1-5): NAGVMQNPRHLVRRRGQEARLRCSPMKGHSHVYWYRQLPEEGLKFMVYLQKENIIDESGMPKERFSAEFPKEGPSILRIQQVVRGDSAAYFCASSRGGFGNQPQHFGDGTRLSIL.

The V call is TRBV30, the J call TRBJ1-4, with 8 bases fitting TRBD1. CDR3 length: 15 residues. Germline V gene sequence: CDR1 GTSNPN, CDR2 SVGIG (reference sequence). Germline trimming cut 2 bases from V and 7 bases from J; bases unmatched to any gene: 9. The CDR3 loop is CAWSLGGTGGEKLFF. CDR3 bases: TGTGCCTGGAGTCTTGGTGGGACAGGCGGTGAAAAACTGTTTTTT.

This chain connects TRBV6-2 or TRBV6-3 to TRBJ2-7, with D hard to call. With 6 bases removed from V and 0 bases from J, the gap between germline ends came to 15 bases. The CDR3 has 15 residues. Per the germline V gene, CDR1 is MNHEY and CDR2 is SVGEGT. The CDR3 bases are TGTGCCAGCAGCAAAGTTACAGAATTCTCCTACGAGCAGTACTTC. It yields the protein CASSKVTEFSYEQYF.

V and J are TRBV6-2 or TRBV6-3 and TRBJ2-7; 8 bases are shared with TRBD2. The length of the CDR3 is 17 residues. The J segment lost 0 bases and the V segment lost 2 bases, leaving 9 bases of the junction unmatched. Germline assignment: CDR1 MNHEY and CDR2 SVGEGT. CDR3 nucleotides: TGTGCCAGCAGTTACACCGCCGGGACTAGTCTCTCCTACGAGCAGTACTTC. As protein: CASSYTAGTSLSYEQYF.

The chain joins TRBV9 to TRBJ2-1; tentatively, D is TRBD1 (5 bases). The V gene's germline CDR1 is SGDLS and CDR2 YYNGEE. Trimming left V 5 bases short and J 5 bases short, with 17 bases between. CDR3 length equals 15 residues. The CDR3 protein is CASSSWAGLDNEQFF. The CDR3 coding sequence is TGTGCCAGCAGTTCATGGGCAGGGCTGGACAATGAGCAGTTCTTC.

The rearrangement joins TRBV30 to TRBJ2-1, with D perhaps TRBD2 (5 bases). Germline V lookup: CDR1 GTSNPN, CDR2 SVGIG (reference sequence). The CDR3 consists of 16 residues. V was cut by 0 bases and J by 2 bases, with 14 bases left in between. CDR3 bases: TGTGCCTGGAGTGTATTCCGTGGGAGTACCTACAATGAGCAGTTCTTC. Translation gives CAWSVFRGSTYNEQFF.

The V call is TRBV11-3, the J call TRBJ2-3; D remains ambiguous. The CDR3 is 12 amino acids. Germline V gene sequence: CDR1 SGHNT, CDR2 YENEEA. The V gene lost 7 bases and the J gene lost 14 bases, with 19 bases spanning the gap. CDR3 sequence (DNA): TGTGCCAGCACCCCGAACGGAGATCGGACGTATTTT. This translates into CASTPNGDRTYF.

J is TRBJ1-1 and V is TRBV19, with D perhaps TRBD1 (6 bases). Germline V gives CDR1 LNHDA, CDR2 SQIVND (reference sequence). The CDR3 sequence is 12 residues long. V was clipped by 6 bases and J by 3 bases, with 8 bases between them. The CDR3 here is CASRTGYTEAFF. CDR3 DNA sequence: TGTGCCAGTAGGACAGGATACACTGAAGCTTTCTTT.

V gene TRBV5-5 combines with J gene TRBJ2-4; 9 bases line up with TRBD1. Germline V CDR1 and CDR2: SGHKS, YYEKEE (reference sequence). The CDR3 loop spans 16 amino acids. The trim removed 7 bases at V and 4 bases at J, leaving 12 bases unmatched. For the CDR3, the DNA is TGTGCCAGCGGGGGGGTTTTGGGGACAGGGAAAAACATTCAGTACTTC. Translation gives CASGGVLGTGKNIQYF.

V and J are TRBV13 and TRBJ2-7; D possibly uses TRBD1 or TRBD2 (5 bases each). The CDR3 extends over 10 amino acids. With 11 bases removed from V and 2 bases from J, the gap between germline ends came to 7 bases. Germline assignment: CDR1 PRHDT and CDR2 FYEKMQ (reference sequence). The CDR3 loop reads CAPGPYEQYF. The CDR3 region has the DNA TGTGCCCCGGGGCCCTACGAGCAGTACTTC.

In its sample, this clone was seen once. The chain links TRBV5-1 to TRBJ2-5, with 8 bases matching TRBD1. The germline V gene has CDR1 SGHRS and CDR2 YFSETQ. This CDR3 comprises 15 residues. Trimming took 4 bases from V and 4 from J; bases not matched to a gene: 9. In DNA form, the CDR3 reads TGCGCCAGCAGCCCTCAGACAGGGGACCGAGAGACCCAGTACTTC. As protein: CASSPQTGDRETQYF.

This clone occurred a few times. CDR3 sequence: CASSSAGTSEQYF. The CDR3, as DNA: TGTGCCAGCAGCTCGGCCGGGACTAGCGAGCAGTACTTC. The chain has TRBV5-5 and TRBJ2-7; 8 nucleotides align to TRBD2. Trimming at V came to 3 bases and at J to 6 bases, leaving 5 bases not matched to a gene. The CDR3 has 13 amino acids. The V gene's germline CDR1 is SGHKS and CDR2 YYEKEE (reference sequence).

This clone has more than one count but fewer than ten. The genes are TRBV9 and TRBJ2-7, with D perhaps TRBD2 (6 bases). V lost 3 bases, J lost 1 base, and 11 bases lay in between. CDR3 length: 14 residues. Germline lookup yields CDR1 SGDLS and CDR2 YYNGEE. CDR3 nucleotide sequence: TGTGCCAGCAGCGCCGGGAGTTGGTCCTACGAGCAGTACTTC. Protein: CASSAGSWSYEQYF.

This sequence joins TRBV5-1 and TRBJ2-3; D not resolved. There are 14 residues in the CDR3. Looked up from germline, CDR1 is SGHRS and CDR2 is YFSETQ. Deletions cut 1 base from V and 5 bases from J, with 11 bases between. The CDR3 loop reads CASSLFLGEDTQYF. As DNA, the CDR3 is TGCGCCAGCAGCTTGTTTCTCGGAGAAGATACGCAGTATTTT.